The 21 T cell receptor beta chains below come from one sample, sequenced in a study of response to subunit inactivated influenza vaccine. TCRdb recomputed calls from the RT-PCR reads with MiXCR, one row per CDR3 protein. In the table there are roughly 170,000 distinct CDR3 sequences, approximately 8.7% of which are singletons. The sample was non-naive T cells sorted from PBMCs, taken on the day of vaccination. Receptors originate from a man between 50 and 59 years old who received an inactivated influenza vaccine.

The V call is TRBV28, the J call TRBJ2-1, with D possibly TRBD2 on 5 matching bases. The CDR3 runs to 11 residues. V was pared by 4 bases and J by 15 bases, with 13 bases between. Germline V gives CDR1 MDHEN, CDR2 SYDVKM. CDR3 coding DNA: TGTGCCAGCAGTTCGCCCGAGGGTAGGTTCTTC. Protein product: CASSSPEGRFF.

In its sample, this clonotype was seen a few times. The CDR3 nucleotides read TGTGCCAGCAGTAACAGCGGCGGCGCCTCACCCCTCCACTTT. This sequence encodes CASSNSGGASPLHF. V is TRBV6-1 and J is TRBJ1-6; D uncertain. Germline CDR1 is MNHNS and CDR2 is SASEGT. There are 14 residues in the CDR3. Trimming pared 5 bases from V and 10 bases from J, leaving 15 bases between.

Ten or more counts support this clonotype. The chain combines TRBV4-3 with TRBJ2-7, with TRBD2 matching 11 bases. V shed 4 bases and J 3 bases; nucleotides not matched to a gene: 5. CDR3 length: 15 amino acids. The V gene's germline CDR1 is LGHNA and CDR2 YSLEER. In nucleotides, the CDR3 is TGCGCCAGCAGCCTAATAGCGGGAGGGGACTACGAGCAGTACTTC. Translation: CASSLIAGGDYEQYF.

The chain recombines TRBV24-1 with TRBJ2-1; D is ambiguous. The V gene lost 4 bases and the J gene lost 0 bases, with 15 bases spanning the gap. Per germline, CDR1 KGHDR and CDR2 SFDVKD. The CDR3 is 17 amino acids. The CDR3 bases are TGTGCCACCAGTGACCGGCAGGTGGCCGGCTCCTACAATGAGCAGTTCTTC. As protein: CATSDRQVAGSYNEQFF.

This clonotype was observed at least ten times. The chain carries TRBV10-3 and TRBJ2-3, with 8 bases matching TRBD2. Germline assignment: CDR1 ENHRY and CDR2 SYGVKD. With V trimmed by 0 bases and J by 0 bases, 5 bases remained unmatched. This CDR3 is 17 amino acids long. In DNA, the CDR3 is TGTGCCATCAGTGAGTCCCCTAGCGGGTCTAGCACAGATACGCAGTATTTT. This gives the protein CAISESPSGSSTDTQYF.

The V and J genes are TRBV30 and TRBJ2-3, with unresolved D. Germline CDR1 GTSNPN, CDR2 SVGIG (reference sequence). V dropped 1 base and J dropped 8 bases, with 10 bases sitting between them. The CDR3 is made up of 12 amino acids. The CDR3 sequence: CAWSDFILTQYF. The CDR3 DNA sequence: TGTGCCTGGAGTGACTTCATCCTTACGCAGTATTTT. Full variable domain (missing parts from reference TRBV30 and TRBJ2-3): SQTIHQWPATLVQPVGSPLSLECTVEGTSNPNLYWYRQAAGRGLQLLFYSVGIGQISSEVPQNLSASRPQDRQFILSSKKLLLSDSGFYLCAWSDFILTQYFGPGTRLTVL.

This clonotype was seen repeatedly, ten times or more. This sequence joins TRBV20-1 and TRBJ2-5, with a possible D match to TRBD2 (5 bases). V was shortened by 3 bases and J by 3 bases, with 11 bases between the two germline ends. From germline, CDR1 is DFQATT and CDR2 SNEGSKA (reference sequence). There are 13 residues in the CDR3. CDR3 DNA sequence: TGCAGTGCTAGGGTAACAGCGGAAGAGACCCAGTACTTC. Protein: CSARVTAEETQYF.

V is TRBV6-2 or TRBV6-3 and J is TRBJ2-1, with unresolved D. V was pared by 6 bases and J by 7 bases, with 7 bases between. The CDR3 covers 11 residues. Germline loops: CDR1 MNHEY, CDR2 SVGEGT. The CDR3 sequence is CASSSLNEQFF. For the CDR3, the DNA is TGTGCCAGCAGCTCTCTTAATGAGCAGTTCTTC.

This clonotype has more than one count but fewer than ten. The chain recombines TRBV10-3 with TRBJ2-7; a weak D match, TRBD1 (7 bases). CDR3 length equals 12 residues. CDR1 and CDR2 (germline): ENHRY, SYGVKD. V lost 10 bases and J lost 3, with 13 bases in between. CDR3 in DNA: TGTGCCACCGGACAGGACTACTACGAGCAGTACTTC. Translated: CATGQDYYEQYF.

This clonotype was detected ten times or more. For the CDR3, the DNA is TGCAGTGCCCTACCCGGGACAGGAGGAGGAAACACCATATATTTT. Residues: CSALPGTGGGNTIYF. This sequence joins TRBV20-1 and TRBJ1-3; 8 bases map to TRBD1. The CDR3 totals 15 residues. Germline trimming cut 6 bases from V and 4 bases from J; bases unmatched to any gene: 11. Germline V gene data show CDR1 as DFQATT and CDR2 as SNEGSKA (reference sequence).

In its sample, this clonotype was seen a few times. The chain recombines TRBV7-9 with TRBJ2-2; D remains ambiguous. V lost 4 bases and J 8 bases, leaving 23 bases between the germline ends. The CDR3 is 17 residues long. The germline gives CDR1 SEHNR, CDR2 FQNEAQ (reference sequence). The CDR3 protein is CASSSSRATKAGGELFF. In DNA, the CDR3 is TGTGCCAGCAGCTCGTCCCGGGCCACGAAGGCCGGGGGGGAGCTGTTTTTT. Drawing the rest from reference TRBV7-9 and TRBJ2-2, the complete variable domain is DTGVSQNPRHKITKRGQNVTFRCDPISEHNRLYWYRQTLGQGPEFLTYFQNEAQLEKSRLLSDRFSAERPKGSFSTLEIQRTEQGDSAMYLCASSSSRATKAGGELFFGEGSRLTVL.

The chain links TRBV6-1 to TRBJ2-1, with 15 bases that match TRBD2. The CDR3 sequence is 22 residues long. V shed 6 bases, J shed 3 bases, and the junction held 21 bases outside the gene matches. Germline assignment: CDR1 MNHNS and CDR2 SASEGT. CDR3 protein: CASSPGHVLGLAGGLIYNEQFF. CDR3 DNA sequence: TGTGCCAGCAGCCCGGGACATGTGTTAGGACTAGCGGGAGGGTTGATCTACAATGAGCAGTTCTTC.

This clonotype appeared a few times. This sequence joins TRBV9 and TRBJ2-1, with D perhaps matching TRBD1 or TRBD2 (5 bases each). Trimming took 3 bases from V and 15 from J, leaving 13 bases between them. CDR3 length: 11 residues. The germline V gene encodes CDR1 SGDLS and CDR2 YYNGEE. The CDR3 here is CASSAPGPPFF. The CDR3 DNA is TGTGCCAGCAGCGCCCCGGGACCCCCGTTCTTC.

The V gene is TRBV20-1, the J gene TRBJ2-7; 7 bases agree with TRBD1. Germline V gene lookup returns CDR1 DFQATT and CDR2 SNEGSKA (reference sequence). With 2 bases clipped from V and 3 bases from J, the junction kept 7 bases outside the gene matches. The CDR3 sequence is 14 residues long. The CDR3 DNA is TGCAGTGCTAGAACTCCGGGACAGAGCTACGAGCAGTACTTC. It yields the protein CSARTPGQSYEQYF.

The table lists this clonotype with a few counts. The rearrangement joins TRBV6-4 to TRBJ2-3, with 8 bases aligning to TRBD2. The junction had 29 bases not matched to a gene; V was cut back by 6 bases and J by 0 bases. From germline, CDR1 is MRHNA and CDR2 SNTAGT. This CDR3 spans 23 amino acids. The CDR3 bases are TGTGCCAGCAGGACACCGGCTAGCGGGTCCCTACACTACAACACGTCTAGCACAGATACGCAGTATTTT. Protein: CASRTPASGSLHYNTSSTDTQYF.

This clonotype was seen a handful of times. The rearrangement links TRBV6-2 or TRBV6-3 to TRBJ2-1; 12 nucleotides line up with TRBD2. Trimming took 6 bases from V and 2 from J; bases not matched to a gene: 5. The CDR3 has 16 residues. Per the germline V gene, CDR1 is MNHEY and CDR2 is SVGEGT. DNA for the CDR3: TGTGCCAGCAGCCAACTAGCGGGAGGCCCCTACAATGAGCAGTTCTTC. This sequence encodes CASSQLAGGPYNEQFF.

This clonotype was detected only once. CDR3 region: CASSQSEADESYEQYF. The CDR3, as DNA: TGCGCCAGCAGTCAATCGGAGGCAGATGAATCGTACGAGCAGTACTTC. The chain combines TRBV23-1 with TRBJ2-7; the D gene is possibly TRBD2 (5 bases). TRBV23-1 is reported as an ORF; its role is uncertain. CDR3 size: 16 residues. Deletions cut 0 bases from V and 4 bases from J, with 16 bases between.

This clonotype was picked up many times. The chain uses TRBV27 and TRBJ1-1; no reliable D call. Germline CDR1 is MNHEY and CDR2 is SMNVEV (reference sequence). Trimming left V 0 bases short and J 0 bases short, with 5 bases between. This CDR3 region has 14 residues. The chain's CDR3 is CASSLSILNTEAFF. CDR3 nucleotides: TGTGCCAGCAGTTTATCTATTCTGAACACTGAAGCTTTCTTT.

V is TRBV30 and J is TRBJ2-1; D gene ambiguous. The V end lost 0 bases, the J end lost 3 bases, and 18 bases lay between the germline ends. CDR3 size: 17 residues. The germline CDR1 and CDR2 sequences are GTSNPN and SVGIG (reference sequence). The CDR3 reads CAWSVRAGPPLYNEQFF. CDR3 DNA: TGTGCCTGGAGTGTACGGGCCGGACCCCCCCTCTACAATGAGCAGTTCTTC. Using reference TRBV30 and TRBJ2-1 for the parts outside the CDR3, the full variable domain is SQTIHQWPATLVQPVGSPLSLECTVEGTSNPNLYWYRQAAGRGLQLLFYSVGIGQISSEVPQNLSASRPQDRQFILSSKKLLLSDSGFYLCAWSVRAGPPLYNEQFFGPGTRLTVL.

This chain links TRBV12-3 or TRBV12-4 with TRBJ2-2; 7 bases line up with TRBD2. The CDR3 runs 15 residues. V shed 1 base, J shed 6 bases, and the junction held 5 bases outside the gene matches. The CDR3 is CASSLVGGPPGELFF. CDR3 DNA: TGTGCCAGCAGTTTAGTGGGAGGGCCGCCCGGGGAGCTGTTTTTT.

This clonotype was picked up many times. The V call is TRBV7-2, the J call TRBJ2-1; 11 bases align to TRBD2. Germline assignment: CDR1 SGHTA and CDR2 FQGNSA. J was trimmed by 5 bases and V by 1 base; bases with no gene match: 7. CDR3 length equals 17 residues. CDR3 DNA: TGTGCCAGCAGCTTAGTGTCCCTAGCGGGGGGACACAATGAGCAGTTCTTC. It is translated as CASSLVSLAGGHNEQFF.